What follows describes a single T cell receptor beta chain. The antigen is undetermined. The germline CDR1 and CDR2 sequences are MNHEY and SMNVEV (reference sequence). The CDR3 is 15 residues long. Losses at the gene ends were 8 bases for V and 4 bases for J; bases not matched to a gene: 12. The entry originates in a study of cytomegalovirus exposure and HLA in healthy donors. Study-wide findings and caveats: Productive rates of about 90% or about 30% were seen for most TCR beta V segments in an earlier analysis.

This PCR relied on a set of 60 Vbeta primers and 13 Jbeta primers. Produced via immunoSEQ multiplex PCR; TCRdb's table is partial and in-frame only. Of tens of thousands of clones in the sample, approximately 80% are singletons; the top ten hold about 3.3%. This clonotype originated in a woman aged 40 to 50 in good health and CMV-seronegative. Source material: PBMCs. V and J are TRBV27 and TRBJ2-7, with 9 bases matching TRBD1. The CDR3 nucleotides read TGTGCCAGCCGTAACCCCGGGACAGGGCTTTACGAGCAGTACTTC. Its translation is CASRNPGTGLYEQYF.